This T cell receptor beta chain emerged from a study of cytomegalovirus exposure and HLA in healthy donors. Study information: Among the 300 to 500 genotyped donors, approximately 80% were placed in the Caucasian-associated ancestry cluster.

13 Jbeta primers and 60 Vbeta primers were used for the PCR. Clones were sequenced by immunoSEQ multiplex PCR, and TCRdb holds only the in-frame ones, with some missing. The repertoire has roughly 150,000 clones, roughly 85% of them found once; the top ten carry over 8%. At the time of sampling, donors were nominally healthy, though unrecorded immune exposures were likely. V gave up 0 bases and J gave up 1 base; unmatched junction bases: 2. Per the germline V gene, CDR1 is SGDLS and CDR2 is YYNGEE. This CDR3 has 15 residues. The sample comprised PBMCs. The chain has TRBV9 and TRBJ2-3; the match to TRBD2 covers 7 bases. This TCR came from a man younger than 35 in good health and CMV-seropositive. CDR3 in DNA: TGTGCCAGCAGCGTAGAGGCGGGAGGCACAGATACGCAGTATTTT. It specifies CASSVEAGGTDTQYF.